The present T cell receptor beta chain was sequenced within a study of control samples from healthy donors and cancer patients. Produced via immunoSEQ multiplex PCR; TCRdb's table is partial and in-frame only. The sample includes some 190,000 clones, about nine tenths of them seen just once. The germline V gene encodes CDR1 SGHKS and CDR2 YYEKEE (reference sequence). V shed 2 bases and J shed 2 bases, with 20 bases lying between them. This CDR3 spans 18 amino acids. This chain links TRBV5-5 with TRBJ2-4, with D tentatively TRBD2 (6 bases). The source of this sequence is a man aged 30 to 45 in good health. The sequenced sample consisted of blood. The DNA of the CDR3 is TGTGCCAGCAGCTTCCGTTACCAGACCGGGGGATCCAAAAACATTCAGTACTTC. Residues: CASSFRYQTGGSKNIQYF.